This TCR beta chain was sequenced during a study of T-cell memory formation after mild COVID-19. V was trimmed by 5 bases and J by 6 bases, leaving 22 bases between them. Germline CDR1 and CDR2: SGHVS and FQNEAQ. The CDR3 has 16 amino acids. Each CDR3 protein gets one entry after TCRdb re-called the 5' RACE reads with MiXCR. The profile shows around 140,000 distinct CDR3 sequences, 20% to 25% of them singletons. The sequenced sample was PBMCs or a T cell subset sorted from them (not recorded which). The chain joins TRBV7-8 to TRBJ1-2; weak D call: TRBD1 (5 bases). The sequence was collected from an adult woman who had mild COVID-19 (a few samples of this study predate the infection). Cell type and time point are not known. The CDR3 DNA reads as TGTGCCAGCAGCACACCCGGAGGAGGGGAAAAGGATGGCTACACCTTC. Amino acid sequence: CASSTPGGGEKDGYTF.